The TCR beta chain under discussion was sequenced for a study of Ad26.COV2.S vaccination and SARS-CoV-2 variants. Across the whole study: Donor was in the COV1001 Ad26.COV2.S trial arm. In the study, Ad26.COV2.S was injected intramuscularly once, or twice 56 days apart.

Treatment described: around 19 received Ad26.COV2.S at low or high dose, single or two shots; 5 received placebo; per-sample allocation not given. Each sample was drawn 63 days after the first injection (of vaccine or placebo). This Boston cohort included adults aged 18-55 years. An Ad26 vector that expressed Wuhan-strain SARS-CoV-2 spike constituted the vaccine. Produced via immunoSEQ multiplex PCR; TCRdb's table is partial and in-frame only. The table shows around 420,000 clones, with around 89% occurring only once. Germline CDR1 is LGHNA and CDR2 is YSLEER. V shed 4 bases, J shed 5 bases, and the junction held 10 bases outside the gene matches. The CDR3 contains 16 residues.

The sequences come from peripheral blood, collected in a trial of Ad26.COV2.S vaccine versus placebo. The chain is built from TRBV4-3 and TRBJ2-3; 9 bases agree with TRBD1. The sequence was collected from a person aged 18-65 years who received the Ad26.COV2.S COVID-19 vaccine or a placebo. CDR3 coding DNA: TGCGCCAGCAGCCGCCTGGTGCGACAGGGGGGAGATACGCAGTATTTT. It encodes CASSRLVRQGGDTQYF.